The rows below give T cell receptor beta chains drawn from one sample of a study of T cell responses to AZD1222 COVID-19 vaccine. The protocol was immunoSEQ multiplex PCR, while the TCRdb copy is restricted to in-frame clones and leaves out a portion. The sample includes more than 95,000 clones, 88% of them seen just once. The sample here was peripheral blood, taken on day 0 of AZD1222 vaccination. The receptors stem from an adult in good health. Both conserved end residues are part of each CDR3. Fields, in order: V gene, D gene, CDR3 length, clone size, J gene, CDR3 DNA, CDR3 protein. D genes are given only for firm matches. A row's size may be missing; if present it is once, few, many or a size class.

>TRBV10-3|NA|16|NA|TRBJ1-4
TGTGCCATCAGTGAGTCGACGGGCAGGGAGGGGAAAAAACTGTTTTTT
CAISESTGREGKKLFF
>TRBV6-2/TRBV6-3|TRBD1|17|NA|TRBJ2-3
TGTGCCAGCAGTTGGCGGCCGGGACAGTCTTATTCAGATACGCAGTATTTT
CASSWRPGQSYSDTQYF
>TRBV3-1/TRBV3-2|NA|13|NA|TRBJ1-2
TGTGCCAGCAGCCAATCCCGAAAAGGGGGCTACACCTTC
CASSQSRKGGYTF
>TRBV30|NA|13|NA|TRBJ2-5
TGTGCCTGGAGTGTGCAGGGGAGAGAGACCCAGTACTTC
CAWSVQGRETQYF
>TRBV10-3|NA|14|NA|TRBJ2-5
TGTGCCATCAGTGAGTCGGGCAGGGGTGAGACCCAGTACTTC
CAISESGRGETQYF
>TRBV11-2|NA|15|NA|TRBJ2-2
TGTGCCAGCAGCCCGGGGGTTCCGAACACCGGGGAGCTGTTTTTT
CASSPGVPNTGELFF
>TRBV27|TRBD1|16|once|TRBJ1-5
TGTGCCAGCAGTTTATCGGGGACAGGGTCCCATCAGCCCCAGCATTTT
CASSLSGTGSHQPQHF
>TRBV12-3/TRBV12-4|NA|12|NA|TRBJ1-5
TGTGCCAGCAGTTTAACGGTAGGGCCCCAGCATTTT
CASSLTVGPQHF
>TRBV28|NA|13|few|TRBJ1-2
TGTGCCAGCAGTTTTAGCGGGGTTGGTGGCTACACCTTC
CASSFSGVGGYTF
>TRBV3-1/TRBV3-2|NA|14|NA|TRBJ2-3
TGTGCCAGCAGCCCCGGGGACGGCACAGATACGCAGTATTTT
CASSPGDGTDTQYF
>TRBV11-3|TRBD2|16|NA|TRBJ2-3
TGTGCCAGCAGCCACGGGACTAGCGGATACACAGATACGCAGTATTTT
CASSHGTSGYTDTQYF
>TRBV28|TRBD1|15|NA|TRBJ1-2
TGTGCCAGCAGCTTGTGGCCAGGGGGCGCTGATGGCTACACCTTC
CASSLWPGGADGYTF
>TRBV9|NA|15|NA|TRBJ1-3
TGTGCCAGCAGTTCCCGGGCAGCCTCTGGAAACACCATATATTTT
CASSSRAASGNTIYF
>TRBV5-1|NA|15|NA|TRBJ2-1
TGCGCCAGCAGCTTGAGGGCGGGAAGGAACAATGAGCAGTTCTTC
CASSLRAGRNNEQFF
>TRBV9|NA|16|NA|TRBJ1-3
TGTGCCAGCAGCGTAGGGGGGGAGGCTTCTGGAAACACCATATATTTT
CASSVGGEASGNTIYF
>TRBV18|TRBD1|18|NA|TRBJ2-7
TGTGCCAGCTCACCACCCTCCCACCACAGGGGAACCTACTACGAGCAGTACTTC
CASSPPSHHRGTYYEQYF
>TRBV7-2|NA|15|few|TRBJ1-6
TGTGCCAGCAGCTTAATGAGAGACTATAATTCACCCCTCCACTTT
CASSLMRDYNSPLHF
>TRBV7-8|TRBD2|17|NA|TRBJ2-3
TGTGCCAGCAGCTCGGGGACTAGCGGGAGGAGCACAGATACGCAGTATTTT
CASSSGTSGRSTDTQYF
>TRBV5-5|NA|15|NA|TRBJ1-1
TGTGCCAGCAGCTTGTGGGGGGCTTTGGACACTGAAGCTTTCTTT
CASSLWGALDTEAFF
>TRBV28|TRBD1|14|NA|TRBJ1-5
TGTGCCAGCAGTCTGAGGACAGGTCGGGAGCCCCAGCATTTT
CASSLRTGREPQHF
>TRBV6-5|NA|12|NA|TRBJ2-7
TGTGCCAGCACCGGGGCCAGCTACGAGCAGTACTTC
CASTGASYEQYF
>TRBV3-1/TRBV3-2|NA|14|NA|TRBJ1-1
TGTGCCAGCAGCCAAGTTGCCGGGGTCACTGAAGCTTTCTTT
CASSQVAGVTEAFF
>TRBV29-1|TRBD2|14|NA|TRBJ2-1
TGCAGCGTTGAAAAGGAGATAGCGGGGACGAGCCCGTTCTTC
CSVEKEIAGTSPFF
>TRBV28|TRBD1|14|once|TRBJ1-1
TGTGCCAGCAGTTTGGACAGGGTTTTACTAGAAGCTTTCTTT
CASSLDRVLLEAFF
>TRBV5-1|NA|14|NA|TRBJ2-4
TGCGCCAGCAGCTGGGACGACGGCAAAAACATTCAGTACTTC
CASSWDDGKNIQYF
>TRBV9|NA|16|NA|TRBJ1-6
TGTGCCAGCAGCGCCAGAGTTGACAGCTTTAATTCACCCCTCCACTTT
CASSARVDSFNSPLHF
>TRBV6-5|TRBD1|15|NA|TRBJ2-1
TGTGCCAGCAGGGGACGGGACAGCCGACACAATGAGCAGTTCTTC
CASRGRDSRHNEQFF
>TRBV19|TRBD1|14|NA|TRBJ1-5
TGTGCCAGTAGTCCGGACAGGGTGGATCAGCCCCAGCATTTT
CASSPDRVDQPQHF
>TRBV7-2|TRBD2|16|NA|TRBJ2-1
TGTGCCAGCAGCCTCCGGGGGACTAGCGGAAACAATGAGCAGTTCTTC
CASSLRGTSGNNEQFF
>TRBV12-3/TRBV12-4|NA|13|NA|TRBJ2-7
TGTGCCAGCAGCCAACCCGACGGTTACGAGCAGTACTTC
CASSQPDGYEQYF
>TRBV3-1/TRBV3-2|NA|15|once|TRBJ1-1
TGTGCCAGCAGACCTAACGACGGTGCCTACACTGAAGCTTTCTTT
CASRPNDGAYTEAFF
>TRBV27|NA|14|few|TRBJ1-2
TGTGCCAGCAGTTTATCGAATGGAGCTAGTGGCTACACCTTC
CASSLSNGASGYTF
>TRBV5-1|NA|14|NA|TRBJ2-1
TGCGCCAGCAGCCTGGATGGCGGGTCCAATGAGCAGTTCTTC
CASSLDGGSNEQFF
>TRBV28|NA|15|NA|TRBJ1-4
TGTGCCAGCAACCTGGGAGGGGCCAATAATGAAAAACTGTTTTTT
CASNLGGANNEKLFF